This TCR beta chain was captured by sequencing in a study of identical twins. TCRdb redid the calling of the 5' RACE reads with MiXCR, one entry per CDR3 protein. The top ten clones hold more than 0.5% of a sample with about 460,000 distinct CDR3 sequences, approximately 14% of them seen once. Germline CDR1 is GTSNPN and CDR2 is SVGIG (reference sequence). V was shortened by 0 bases and J by 3 bases, with 5 bases between the two germline ends. The CDR3 covers 12 residues. The same data also went into a second study, on yellow fever vaccine responses in identical twins.

The chain joins TRBV30 to TRBJ2-5; D remains unclear. This sequence originates from a woman between 18 and 29 years old in good health. Specimen: CD4+ T cells sorted from blood. CDR3 sequence: CAWSVTEETQYF. CDR3 in DNA: TGTGCCTGGAGTGTGACCGAAGAGACCCAGTACTTC.